Listed here are 25 T cell receptor beta chains from one sample, sequenced in a study of cytomegalovirus exposure and HLA in healthy donors. TCRdb keeps only in-frame clones here, not all; method: immunoSEQ multiplex PCR. The data contain about 160,000 clones, about 85% of them singletons. Sample: PBMCs. The receptors originated from a young man in good health and CMV-seropositive.

As for this clone: Other DNA sequences in the sample encode the same CDR3. This chain joins TRBV5-1 and TRBJ1-2; D is perhaps TRBD1 (5 bases). Trimming shortened V by 0 bases and J by 3 bases, and 12 bases separated the two germline ends. Germline V lookup: CDR1 SGHRS, CDR2 YFSETQ. This CDR3 has 15 amino acids. The CDR3 nucleotides are TGCGCCAGCAGCTTGGGGCGGGGGACTGACTATGGCTACACCTTC. Translating gives CASSLGRGTDYGYTF.

This rearrangement joins TRBV5-1 to TRBJ2-5; the D gene is possibly TRBD1 (5 bases). The CDR3 covers 14 residues. V was shortened by 2 bases and J by 2 bases, with 10 bases between the two germline ends. Germline CDR1 is SGHRS and CDR2 is YFSETQ. CDR3 loop: CASSLAGNQETQYF. The DNA of the CDR3 is TGCGCCAGCAGCTTAGCAGGGAATCAAGAGACCCAGTACTTC.

The chain carries TRBV28 and TRBJ1-5, with D tentatively TRBD1 (6 bases). Trimming removed 6 bases from V and 3 bases from J, with 12 bases in between. Germline V gives CDR1 MDHEN, CDR2 SYDVKM. This CDR3 spans 14 amino acids. The CDR3 is CASSRGGANQPQHF. CDR3 nucleotides: TGTGCCAGCAGCCGGGGGGGGGCCAATCAGCCCCAGCATTTT.

This clone came up many times. The V call is TRBV5-1, the J call TRBJ2-1; TRBD2 aligns across 9 bases. From germline, CDR1 is SGHRS and CDR2 YFSETQ. The length of the CDR3 is 14 residues. Unmatched junction bases numbered 2, after V lost 2 bases and J lost 5 bases. The CDR3 sequence is CASSFGGGDNEQFF. The CDR3 nucleotides read TGCGCCAGCAGCTTTGGCGGGGGGGACAATGAGCAGTTCTTC.

The chain uses TRBV7-6 and TRBJ1-1; no clear D. With 1 base removed from V and 2 bases from J, the gap between germline ends came to 14 bases. Germline V CDR1 and CDR2: SGHVS, FNYEAQ. The CDR3 is 16 residues long. The CDR3 bases are TGTGCCAGCAGCTTAGAAGGAGGAGGCGCAAACACTGAAGCTTTCTTT. The encoded protein is CASSLEGGGANTEAFF.

The genes are TRBV19 and TRBJ1-1; 8 bases align to TRBD1. The germline V gene has CDR1 LNHDA and CDR2 SQIVND (reference sequence). The CDR3 consists of 16 residues. After removal of 0 bases from V and 2 bases from J, the junction contained 5 bases not matched to a gene. CDR3 sequence reads: CASSIDGQGGNTEAFF. The DNA for the CDR3 is TGTGCCAGTAGTATAGATGGACAGGGAGGTAACACTGAAGCTTTCTTT.

V usage is TRBV7-8 and J usage is TRBJ2-2; 9 positions agree with TRBD1. CDR1 is SGHVS, CDR2 FQNEAQ, per germline. The CDR3 has 16 residues. Trimming cost V 5 bases and J 5 bases; bases outside gene matches: 9. As DNA, the CDR3 is TGTGCCAGCAGCCTCCGGGCGGGACAGGGAACCGGGGAGCTGTTTTTT. This translates into CASSLRAGQGTGELFF.

This clone has only one observation. The chain uses TRBV9 and TRBJ1-2, with 7 positions matching TRBD1. CDR1 and CDR2 from the germline V gene are SGDLS and YYNGEE. With V trimmed by 7 bases and J by 3 bases, 12 bases remained unmatched. This CDR3 is built from 15 residues. CDR3 DNA sequence: TGTGCCAGCGGTCCCCCGGACAGGCCTTACTATGGCTACACCTTC. It codes for CASGPPDRPYYGYTF.

V gene TRBV2 combines with J gene TRBJ1-5, with TRBD1 matching 7 bases. CDR3 length equals 15 residues. The junction had 12 bases not matched to a gene; V was cut back by 10 bases and J by 3 bases. Germline CDR1 is SNHLY and CDR2 is FYNNEI. The CDR3 loop is CATGQFDTPNQPQHF. As DNA, the CDR3 is TGTGCCACGGGACAGTTCGATACCCCCAATCAGCCCCAGCATTTT.

V usage is TRBV5-1 and J usage is TRBJ2-5, with TRBD2 identical over 12 bases. The CDR3 is made up of 17 amino acids. The V segment lost 3 bases and the J segment 5 bases; nucleotides outside the gene matches: 11. Germline assignment: CDR1 SGHRS and CDR2 YFSETQ. CDR3 in DNA: TGCGCCAGCAGCTCTCTAGCGGGGGGGACTTTGGGGGAGACCCAGTACTTC. As protein: CASSSLAGGTLGETQYF.

The chain is built from TRBV4-1 and TRBJ1-3, with D perhaps TRBD1 (6 bases). V was cut by 1 base and J by 4 bases, with 14 bases left in between. CDR3 length equals 16 residues. In germline, CDR1 is MGHRA, CDR2 YSYEKL. The CDR3 bases are TGCGCCAGCAGCCAAGTAAGGGCAGGGGCAGGAAACACCATATATTTT. It yields the protein CASSQVRAGAGNTIYF.

Turning to this clone: An end of the junction does not agree with germline; a read error may underlie this. The rearrangement uses TRBV7-7 and TRBJ2-1; 7 nucleotides agree with TRBD1. The germline gives CDR1 SSHAT, CDR2 FNYEAQ (reference sequence). This CDR3 contains 13 residues. CDR3 region: CASSLTGDDEQFF. In DNA form, the CDR3 reads TGTGCTAGCAGCTTAACAGGGGACGATGAGCAGTTCTTC. The full variable domain, completed using reference TRBV7-7 and TRBJ2-1, is GAGVSQSPRYKVTKRGQDVTLRCDPISSHATLYWYQQALGQGPEFLTYFNYEAQPDKSGLPSDRFSAERPEGSISTLTIQRTEQRDSAMYRCASSLTGDDEQFFGPGTRLTVL.

The chain carries TRBV2 and TRBJ1-6; 9 nucleotides agree with TRBD1. The trim removed 5 bases at V and 12 bases at J, leaving 8 bases unmatched. Germline lookup yields CDR1 SNHLY and CDR2 FYNNEI. The length of the CDR3 is 14 residues. The CDR3 DNA reads as TGTGCCAGCAGTTCCGGGACAGGGTTGGAACCCCTCCACTTT. As protein: CASSSGTGLEPLHF.

The genes are TRBV7-3 and TRBJ2-1; weak D call: TRBD2 (6 bases). Between the trimmed V and J ends, which lost 5 bases and 5 bases, there was a span of 19 bases. CDR3 size: 16 residues. CDR1 and CDR2 (germline): SGHTA, FQGTGA. The DNA of the CDR3 is TGTGCCAGCAGCCCCATTGGGGGGACCACGAACAATGAGCAGTTCTTC. It yields the protein CASSPIGGTTNNEQFF.

This clone occurred a few times. The J gene is TRBJ2-4, the V gene TRBV7-9; no clear D gene. The CDR3 has 14 amino acids. V was clipped by 5 bases and J by 5 bases, with 13 bases between them. The germline gives CDR1 SEHNR, CDR2 FQNEAQ (reference sequence). CDR3 protein: CASSREPRENIQYF. As DNA, the CDR3 is TGTGCCAGCAGCCGAGAGCCACGGGAAAACATTCAGTACTTC.

This clone turned up a few times. The chain uses TRBV30 and TRBJ2-5; 11 positions agree with TRBD2. This CDR3 is built from 15 residues. Germline V CDR1 and CDR2: GTSNPN, SVGIG (reference sequence). V lost 5 bases and J lost 7; bases outside the gene matches: 12. CDR3 loop: CAWLSGTSGKGTQYF. The CDR3 DNA reads as TGTGCCTGGCTGTCCGGGACTAGCGGAAAGGGGACCCAGTACTTC.

The rearrangement links TRBV5-6 to TRBJ1-1; 7 bases match TRBD1. Germline loops: CDR1 SGHDT, CDR2 YYEEEE. J was trimmed by 11 bases and V by 4 bases; bases with no gene match: 11. The CDR3 loop spans 13 amino acids. In DNA form, the CDR3 reads TGTGCCAGCAGCCCCGGGACAGCCCCTGGGGCTTTCTTT. This sequence encodes CASSPGTAPGAFF.

The chain recombines TRBV4-3 with TRBJ2-7; the match to TRBD1 covers 8 bases. The trim removed 0 bases at V and 3 bases at J, leaving 7 bases unmatched. The CDR3 sequence is 16 residues long. The germline CDR1 and CDR2 sequences are LGHNA and YSLEER. CDR3 nucleotide sequence: TGCGCCAGCAGCCAAGATATGTCAGGGGGCGACTACGAGCAGTACTTC. This encodes CASSQDMSGGDYEQYF.

This chain connects TRBV5-1 to TRBJ1-5; no clear D gene. V shed 4 bases and J shed 3 bases, with 8 bases lying between them. The CDR3 is made up of 13 amino acids. The germline CDR1 and CDR2 sequences are SGHRS and YFSETQ. CDR3 protein: CASSQHFNQPQHF. The CDR3 region has the DNA TGCGCCAGCAGCCAACATTTCAATCAGCCCCAGCATTTT.

The chain employs TRBV5-6 and TRBJ2-7; 7 nucleotides agree with TRBD2. With 0 bases clipped from V and 3 bases from J, the junction kept 3 bases outside the gene matches. The CDR3 covers 14 residues. Germline V gene sequence: CDR1 SGHDT, CDR2 YYEEEE. Here the CDR3 reads CASSLVGTNYEQYF. CDR3 DNA sequence: TGTGCCAGCAGCTTGGTGGGGACTAACTACGAGCAGTACTTC.

V gene TRBV21-1 combines with J gene TRBJ1-1; the table names TRBD1, a call not compared with the DNA. TRBV21-1 is an annotated pseudogene. This CDR3 has 14 residues. The CDR3 nucleotides are TGTGCCAGCAGCAAAGAGGGGGTCGTCACTGAAGCTTTCTTT. It yields the protein CASSKEGVVTEAFF.

This clone has a count of ten or more. The J gene is TRBJ2-2, the V gene TRBV6-4; 8 positions agree with TRBD2. The CDR3 is 14 amino acids. J gave up 4 bases and V 2 bases, and 0 bases lay outside the gene matches. CDR1 and CDR2 (germline): MRHNA, SNTAGT. The CDR3 DNA reads as TGTGCCAGCAGTGACGGGACTAGCACCGGGGAGCTGTTTTTT. This codes for CASSDGTSTGELFF.

J is TRBJ2-1 and V is TRBV4-1; TRBD1 matches 9 bases. This CDR3 is built from 15 residues. Losses at the gene ends were 5 bases for V and 5 bases for J; bases not matched to a gene: 7. Germline assignment: CDR1 MGHRA and CDR2 YSYEKL. The CDR3 is CASSAPGTGNNEQFF. CDR3 nucleotides: TGCGCCAGCAGCGCCCCCGGGACAGGGAACAATGAGCAGTTCTTC.

The genes are TRBV19 and TRBJ1-1; possibly TRBD1 for D (6 bases). CDR1 LNHDA and CDR2 SQIVND come from the germline V gene (reference sequence). Trimming took 6 bases from V and 3 from J, leaving 14 bases between them. This CDR3 spans 14 amino acids. The CDR3 nucleotides read TGTGCCAGTAGATCCAGGGGCGTACACACTGAAGCTTTCTTT. Translated: CASRSRGVHTEAFF.

The table lists this clone with a few counts. The CDR3 sequence is CASSQEWTDLYEQYF. CDR3 coding DNA: TGCGCCAGCAGCCAAGAGTGGACAGACCTTTACGAGCAGTACTTC. The genes are TRBV4-3 and TRBJ2-7; D possibly corresponds to TRBD1 (6 bases). Germline V gene lookup returns CDR1 LGHNA and CDR2 YSLEER. V was pared by 0 bases and J by 4 bases, with 13 bases between. This CDR3 contains 15 residues.